The T cell receptor (beta chain) described here comes from a study of identical twins. Trimming stripped 2 bases from V and 8 bases from J, with 13 bases between. Germline V gives CDR1 SGHAT, CDR2 FQNNGV. The CDR3 is 15 residues long. One entry per CDR3 protein, called by TCRdb with MiXCR from the 5' RACE reads. The sample holds fewer than 900,000 distinct CDR3 sequences, over 20% seen once. The same sample was also used in a study of T cells expressing NK-cell markers.

This chain connects TRBV11-2 to TRBJ1-6; D is perhaps TRBD1 (5 bases). This receptor was obtained from a woman between 18 and 29 years old in good health. Material for sequencing was PBMCs. The CDR3 DNA reads as TGTGCCAGCAGCTTACTGCACGGGGGTGATTCACCCCTCCACTTT. Amino acids: CASSLLHGGDSPLHF.